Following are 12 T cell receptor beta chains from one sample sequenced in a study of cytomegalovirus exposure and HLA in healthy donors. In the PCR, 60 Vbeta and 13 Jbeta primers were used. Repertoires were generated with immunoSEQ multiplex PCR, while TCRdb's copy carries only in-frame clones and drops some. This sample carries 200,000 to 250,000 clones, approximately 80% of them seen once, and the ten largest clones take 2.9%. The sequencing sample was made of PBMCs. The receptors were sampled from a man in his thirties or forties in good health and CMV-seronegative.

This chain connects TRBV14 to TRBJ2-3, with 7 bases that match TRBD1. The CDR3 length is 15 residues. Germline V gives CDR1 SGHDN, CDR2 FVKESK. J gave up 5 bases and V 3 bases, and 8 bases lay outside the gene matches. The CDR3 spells CASSQYDRDKDTQYF. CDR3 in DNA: TGTGCCAGCAGCCAGTATGACAGGGACAAAGATACGCAGTATTTT.

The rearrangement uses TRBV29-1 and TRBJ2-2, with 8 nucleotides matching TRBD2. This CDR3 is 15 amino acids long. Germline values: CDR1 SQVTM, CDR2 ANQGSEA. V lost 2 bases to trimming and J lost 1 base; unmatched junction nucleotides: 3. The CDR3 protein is CSVERGGWNTGELFF. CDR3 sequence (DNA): TGCAGCGTTGAACGGGGGGGGTGGAACACCGGGGAGCTGTTTTTT.

CDR3 DNA: TGTGCCAGCAGCTTAGTCGGGGGAACTGACTTCATGAACACTGAAGCTTTCTTT. Protein sequence: CASSLVGGTDFMNTEAFF. The J gene is TRBJ1-1, the V gene TRBV7-3, with TRBD1 as a possible D gene (5 bases). This CDR3 comprises 18 residues. V shed 2 bases and J shed 0 bases, with 19 bases lying between them. Germline V lookup: CDR1 SGHTA, CDR2 FQGTGA.

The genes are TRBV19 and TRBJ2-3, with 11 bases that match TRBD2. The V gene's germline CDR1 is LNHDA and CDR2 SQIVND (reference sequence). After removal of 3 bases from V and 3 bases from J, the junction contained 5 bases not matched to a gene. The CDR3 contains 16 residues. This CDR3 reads CASSMTSGVATDTQYF. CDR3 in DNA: TGTGCCAGTAGTATGACTAGCGGGGTGGCGACAGATACGCAGTATTTT.

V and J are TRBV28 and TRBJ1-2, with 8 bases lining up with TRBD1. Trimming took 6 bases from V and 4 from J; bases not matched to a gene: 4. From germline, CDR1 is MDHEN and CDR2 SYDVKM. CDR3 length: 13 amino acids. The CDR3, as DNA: TGTGCCAGCAGCCGAGACAGGGGCTATGGCTACACCTTC. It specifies CASSRDRGYGYTF.

CDR3 nucleotide sequence: TGTGCCAGCGGCCCTTGGGGAGGCAATCAGCCCCAGCATTTT. Translation gives CASGPWGGNQPQHF. The chain uses TRBV5-6 and TRBJ1-5; unclear D gene. Per the germline V gene, CDR1 is SGHDT and CDR2 is YYEEEE. V was cut by 7 bases and J by 2 bases, with 13 bases left in between. The CDR3 length is 14 residues.

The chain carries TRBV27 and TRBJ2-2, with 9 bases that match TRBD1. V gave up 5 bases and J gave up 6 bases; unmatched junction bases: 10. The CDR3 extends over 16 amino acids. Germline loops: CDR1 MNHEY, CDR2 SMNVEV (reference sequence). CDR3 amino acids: CASSVGQGLVAGELFF. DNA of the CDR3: TGTGCCAGCAGTGTCGGACAGGGGCTAGTGGCCGGGGAGCTGTTTTTT.

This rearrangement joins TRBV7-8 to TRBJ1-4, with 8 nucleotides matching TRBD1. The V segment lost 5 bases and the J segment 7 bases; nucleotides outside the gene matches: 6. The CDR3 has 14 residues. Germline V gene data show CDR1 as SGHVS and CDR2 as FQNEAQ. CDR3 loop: CASSVYRGAEKLFF. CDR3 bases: TGTGCCAGCAGCGTTTACAGGGGGGCTGAAAAACTGTTTTTT.

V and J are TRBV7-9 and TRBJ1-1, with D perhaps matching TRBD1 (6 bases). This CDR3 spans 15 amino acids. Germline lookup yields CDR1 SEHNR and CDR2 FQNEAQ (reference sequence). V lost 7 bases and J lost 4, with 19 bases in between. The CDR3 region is CASNKRGARGTEAFF. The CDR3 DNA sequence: TGTGCCAGCAACAAGCGGGGGGCGCGTGGCACTGAAGCTTTCTTT.

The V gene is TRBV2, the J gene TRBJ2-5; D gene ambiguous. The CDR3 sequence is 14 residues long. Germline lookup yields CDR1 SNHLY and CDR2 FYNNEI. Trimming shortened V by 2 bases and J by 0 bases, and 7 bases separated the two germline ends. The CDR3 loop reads CASSETRYQETQYF. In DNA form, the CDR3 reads TGTGCCAGCAGTGAAACCAGGTACCAAGAGACCCAGTACTTC.

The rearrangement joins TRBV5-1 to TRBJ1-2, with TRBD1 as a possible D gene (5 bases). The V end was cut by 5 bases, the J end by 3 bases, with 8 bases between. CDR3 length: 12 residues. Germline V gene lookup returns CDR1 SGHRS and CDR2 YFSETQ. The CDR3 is CASRGADYGYTF. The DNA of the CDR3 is TGCGCCAGCAGAGGGGCAGACTATGGCTACACCTTC.

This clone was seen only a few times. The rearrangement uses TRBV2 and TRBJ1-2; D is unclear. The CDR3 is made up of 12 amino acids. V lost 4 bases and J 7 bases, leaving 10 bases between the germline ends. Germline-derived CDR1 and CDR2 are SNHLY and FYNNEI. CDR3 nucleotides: TGTGCCAGCAGTGGGGCCCCGCGTGGCTACACCTTC. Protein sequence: CASSGAPRGYTF.